This TCR beta chain is from a study of tumor-infiltrating lymphocytes in primary liver carcinoma. Overall study results and limits: Presence in all five tumor regions was observed for only about 7.5-24% of top clones. Tumor-adjacent and tumor-blood pairs shared less of their repertoires than tumor region pairs shared.

Co-extraction yielded RNA and DNA from around 20-30 mg of unsorted bulk tissue. Every single tumor sample held over 85% viable tumor cells. This clonotype rates as medium-sized (0.01 to 0.1%). Its antigen is not identified. Researchers generated TCR beta cDNA from about 460 ng of total RNA, relying on a constant-region primer. Three nested multiplex PCR rounds of slightly modified ARM-PCR generated TCR beta libraries. MiXCR was run by TCRdb on the multiplex PCR reads, yielding one entry per CDR3 protein. The repertoire has some 180,000 distinct CDR3 sequences, over 80% of them found once; the top ten carry around 18%. This clonotype was sampled from a middle-aged man with primary liver carcinoma and hepatitis B virus infection. The source material was tumor tissue from primary liver carcinoma.

The CDR3 bases are TGTGCCAGCAGTGAAGTAACACTGGGAGCCAAAAACATTCAGTACTTC. Amino acid sequence: CASSEVTLGAKNIQYF. This chain joins TRBV6-1 and TRBJ2-4, with D hard to call. This CDR3 contains 16 residues. Trimming shortened V by 1 base and J by 0 bases, and 10 bases separated the two germline ends. Germline CDR1 and CDR2: MNHNS and SASEGT.